The source of this TCR beta chain is a study of regulatory T cells in long-lasting Graves disease. The time point is: newly diagnosed GD, antithyroid drugs for less than 3 months. Construction of the TCR library relied on RNA isolated from PBMCs. Patients all came to the study from an endocrinology department in Xi'an, China. A blood draw put 8.5 to 10 milliliters of peripheral blood into EDTA tubes. TCR beta libraries were built with iRepertoire HTBI primers and Arm-PCR of CDR3 regions. As originally analysed: Throughout the samples, researchers identified fewer than 80 TRBV and 13 to 15 TRBJ segments. MiXCR was run by TCRdb on the multiplex PCR reads, yielding one entry per CDR3 protein. Here the V and J calls rest on TCRdb's processing, not on the authors' analysis. The repertoire has 450,000 to 650,000 distinct CDR3 sequences, roughly 15% of them found once; the top ten carry 25%. These same records also appear under a second study, on T cells in Graves' hyperthyroidism and ophthalmopathy. That work adds: Stable hyperthyroidism and ophthalmopathy were separated using 13 V-J signatures.

This TCR derives from a woman aged 40-65 years with Graves disease. The sample here was peripheral blood mononuclear cells (PBMCs), taken at new diagnosis, from a patient treated with antithyroid drugs.

In DNA, the CDR3 is TGCGCCAGCAGCCAAGATGGGGGGAGGCCTTCTGGCTATGGCTACACCTTC. Its protein product is CASSQDGGRPSGYGYTF. The chain carries TRBV4-1 and TRBJ1-2, with D possibly matching TRBD1 (5 bases). The V end was cut by 0 bases, the J end by 4 bases, with 18 bases between. The CDR3 consists of 17 residues. In germline, CDR1 is MGHRA, CDR2 YSYEKL.